This T cell receptor beta chain derives from a study of T cell responses to AZD1222 COVID-19 vaccine. The data were produced by immunoSEQ multiplex PCR, yet TCRdb's version contains in-frame clones alone and is incomplete. Among roughly 120,000 clones listed, approximately 86% were seen once. The V and J ends lost 4 bases and 6 bases, in that order; junction bases with no gene match: 4. From germline, CDR1 is SGHVS and CDR2 FQNEAQ. The CDR3 totals 14 residues. The sequence was collected from an adult in good health. The chain is built from TRBV7-8 and TRBJ2-2; 8 positions match TRBD2. The specimen was peripheral blood, collected on day 0 of AZD1222 vaccination. The CDR3 here is CASSSRTSPGELFF. In DNA, the CDR3 is TGTGCCAGCAGCTCCCGGACTAGCCCCGGGGAGCTGTTTTTT.